This TCR beta chain was sequenced in a study of OX40 agonist ivuxolimab in advanced cancers. Sequencing used immunoSEQ multiplex PCR; TCRdb keeps in-frame clones, though not all of them. The table lists about 64,000 clones, about four fifths of them singletons. The V end lost 3 bases, the J end lost 0 bases, and 9 bases lay between the germline ends. The CDR3 extends over 15 amino acids. CDR1 is LNHDA and CDR2 is SQIVND in the germline V gene (reference sequence). As concerns this clone: The antigen remains undetermined.

Excluded were patients having autoimmune disease history or systemic immunosuppression. Study findings and constraints: At doses 0.1 to 3.0 mg/kg, CD4+ and CD8+ clones expanded. Which antigen the expanded peripheral T cells recognized is unknown.

This sequence originates from an adult with an advanced solid tumor such as melanoma, head and neck, liver or kidney cancer. Specimen: CD4+ or CD8+ T cells sorted from blood, collected in a trial of the OX40 agonist ivuxolimab. The gene calls are TRBV19 and TRBJ1-3; D unresolved. CDR3 sequence (DNA): TGTGCCAGTAGTATGGGGAGGAGCTCTGGAAACACCATATATTTT. Protein product: CASSMGRSSGNTIYF.